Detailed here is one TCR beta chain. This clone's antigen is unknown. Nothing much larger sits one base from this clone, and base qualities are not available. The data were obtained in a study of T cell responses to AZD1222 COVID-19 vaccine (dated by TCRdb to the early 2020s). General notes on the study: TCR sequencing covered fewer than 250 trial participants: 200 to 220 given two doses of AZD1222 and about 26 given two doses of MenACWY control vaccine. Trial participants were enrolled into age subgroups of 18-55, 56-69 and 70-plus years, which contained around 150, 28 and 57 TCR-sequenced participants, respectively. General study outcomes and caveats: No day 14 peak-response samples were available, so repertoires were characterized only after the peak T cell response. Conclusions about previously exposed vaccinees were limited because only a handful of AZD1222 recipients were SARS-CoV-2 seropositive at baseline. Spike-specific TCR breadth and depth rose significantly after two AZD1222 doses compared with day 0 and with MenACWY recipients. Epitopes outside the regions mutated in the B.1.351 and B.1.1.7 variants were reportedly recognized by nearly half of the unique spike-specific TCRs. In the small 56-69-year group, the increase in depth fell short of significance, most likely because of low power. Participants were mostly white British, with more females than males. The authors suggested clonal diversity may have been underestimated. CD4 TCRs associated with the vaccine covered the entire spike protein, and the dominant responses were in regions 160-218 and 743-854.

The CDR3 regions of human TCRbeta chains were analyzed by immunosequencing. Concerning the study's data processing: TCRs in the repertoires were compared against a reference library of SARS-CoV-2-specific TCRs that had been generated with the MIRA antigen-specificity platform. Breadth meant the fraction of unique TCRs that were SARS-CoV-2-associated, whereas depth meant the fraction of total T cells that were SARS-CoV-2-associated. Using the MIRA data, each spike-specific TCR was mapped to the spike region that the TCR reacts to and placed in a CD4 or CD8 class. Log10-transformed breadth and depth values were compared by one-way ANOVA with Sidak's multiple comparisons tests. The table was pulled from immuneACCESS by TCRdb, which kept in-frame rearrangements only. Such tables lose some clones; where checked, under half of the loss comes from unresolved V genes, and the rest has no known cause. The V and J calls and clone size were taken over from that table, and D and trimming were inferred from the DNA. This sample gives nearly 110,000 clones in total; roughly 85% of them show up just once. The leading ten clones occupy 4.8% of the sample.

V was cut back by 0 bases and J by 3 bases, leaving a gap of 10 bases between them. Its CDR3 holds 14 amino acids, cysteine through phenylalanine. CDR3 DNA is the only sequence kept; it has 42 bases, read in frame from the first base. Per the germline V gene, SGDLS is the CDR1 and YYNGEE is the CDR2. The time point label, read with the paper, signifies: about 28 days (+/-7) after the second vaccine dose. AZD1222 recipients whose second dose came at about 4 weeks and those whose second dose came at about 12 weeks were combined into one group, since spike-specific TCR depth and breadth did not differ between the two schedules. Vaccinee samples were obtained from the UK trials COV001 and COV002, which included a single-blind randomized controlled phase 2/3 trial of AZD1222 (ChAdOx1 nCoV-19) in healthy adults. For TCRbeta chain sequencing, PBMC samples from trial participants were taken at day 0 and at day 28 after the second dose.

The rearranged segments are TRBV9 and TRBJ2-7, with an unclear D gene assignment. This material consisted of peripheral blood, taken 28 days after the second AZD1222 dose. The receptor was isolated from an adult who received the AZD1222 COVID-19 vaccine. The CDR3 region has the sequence CASSVAYDDYEQYF. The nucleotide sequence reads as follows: TGTGCCAGCAGCGTAGCTTATGATGACTACGAGCAGTACTTC.